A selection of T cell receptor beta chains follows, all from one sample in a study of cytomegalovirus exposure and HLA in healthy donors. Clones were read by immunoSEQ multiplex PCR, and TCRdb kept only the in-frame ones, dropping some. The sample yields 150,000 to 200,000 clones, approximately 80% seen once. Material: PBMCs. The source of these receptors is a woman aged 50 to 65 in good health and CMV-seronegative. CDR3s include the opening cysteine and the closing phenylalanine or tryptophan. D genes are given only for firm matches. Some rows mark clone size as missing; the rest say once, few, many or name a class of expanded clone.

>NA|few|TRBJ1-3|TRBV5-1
CASSKDSSGNTIYF
TGCGCCAGCAGCAAGGACAGTTCTGGAAACACCATATATTTT
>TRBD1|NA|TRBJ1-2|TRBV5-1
CASSPSGQELYGYTF
TGCGCCAGCAGCCCGTCCGGACAGGAACTCTATGGCTACACCTTC
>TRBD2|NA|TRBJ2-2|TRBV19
CASNGGRVAGELFF
TGTGCCAGTAACGGCGGGAGGGTCGCCGGGGAGCTGTTTTTT
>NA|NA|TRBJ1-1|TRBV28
CASSRGLNTEAFF
TGTGCCAGCAGTCGAGGACTGAACACTGAAGCCTTCTTT
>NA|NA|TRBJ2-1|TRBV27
CASSSSRRSSYNEQFF
TGTGCCAGCAGTTCCTCTAGGCGGAGCTCCTACAATGAGCAGTTCTTC
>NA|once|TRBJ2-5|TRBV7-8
CASSLAAGDGETQYF
TGTGCCAGCAGCTTAGCGGCAGGGGATGGAGAGACCCAGTACTTC
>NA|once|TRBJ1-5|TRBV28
CASSLVRGQPQHF
TGTGCCAGCAGTTTAGTACGCGGGCAGCCCCAGCATTTT
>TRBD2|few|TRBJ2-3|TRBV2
CASSVGLAGDEKDTQYF
TGTGCCAGCAGCGTAGGACTAGCGGGAGACGAGAAGGATACGCAGTATTTT
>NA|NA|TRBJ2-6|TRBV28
CASSLLPAGVGGANVLTF
TGTGCCAGCAGTTTACTCCCGGCAGGGGTGGGTGGGGCCAACGTCCTGACTTTC
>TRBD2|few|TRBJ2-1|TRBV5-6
CASSTLTSGGRGEQFF
TGTGCCAGCAGCACCCTGACTAGCGGGGGGCGAGGGGAGCAGTTCTTC
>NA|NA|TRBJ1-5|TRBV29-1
CSVARAGDSNQPQHF
TGCAGCGTTGCCAGGGCAGGGGATAGCAATCAGCCCCAGCATTTT
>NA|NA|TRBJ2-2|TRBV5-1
CASSLTSNTGELFF
TGCGCCAGCAGCTTGACTAGCAACACCGGGGAGCTGTTTTTT
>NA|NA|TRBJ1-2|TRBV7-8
CASSHYGGSYGYTF
TGTGCCAGCAGCCATTACGGAGGAAGCTATGGCTACACCTTC
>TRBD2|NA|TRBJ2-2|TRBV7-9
CASSLVRGGDTGELFF
TGTGCCAGCAGCTTAGTGCGGGGGGGCGACACCGGGGAGCTGTTTTTT
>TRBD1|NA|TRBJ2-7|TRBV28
CASSLWGDRAYEQYF
TGTGCCAGCAGTTTATGGGGGGACAGGGCCTACGAGCAGTACTTC
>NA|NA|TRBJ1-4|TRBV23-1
CASSQIYPEKLFF
TGCGCCAGCAGTCAAATTTATCCGGAAAAACTGTTTTTT
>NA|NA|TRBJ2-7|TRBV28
CASSPGYGSLYEQYF
TGTGCCAGCAGTCCGGGATACGGGAGTCTCTACGAGCAGTACTTC
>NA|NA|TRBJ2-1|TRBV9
CASSVVGGVTYNEQFF
TGTGCCAGCAGCGTAGTTGGCGGGGTCACCTACAATGAGCAGTTCTTC
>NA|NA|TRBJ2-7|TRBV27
CASSPTTEGNYEQYF
TGTGCCAGCAGTCCAACGACGGAGGGGAACTACGAGCAGTACTTC
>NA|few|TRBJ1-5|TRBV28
CASSPDSLNQPQHF
TGTGCCAGCAGCCCGGACAGCCTCAATCAGCCCCAGCATTTT
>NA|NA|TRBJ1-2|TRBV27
CASSPAGGNYGYTF
TGTGCCAGCAGTCCGGCCGGGGGAAACTATGGCTACACCTTC
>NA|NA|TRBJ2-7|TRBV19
CAGREKSYEQYF
TGTGCCGGAAGGGAGAAATCCTACGAGCAGTACTTC
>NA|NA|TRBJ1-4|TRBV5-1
CASSTGGGVEKLFF
TGCGCCAGCAGCACCGGGGGGGGCGTCGAAAAACTGTTTTTT
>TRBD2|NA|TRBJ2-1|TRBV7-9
CASSLVERDYNEQFF
TGTGCCAGCAGCTTAGTGGAGCGGGACTACAATGAGCAGTTCTTC
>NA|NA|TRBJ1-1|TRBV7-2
CASTIRLGAHTEAFF
TGTGCCAGCACCATTAGGTTGGGGGCTCACACTGAAGCTTTCTTT
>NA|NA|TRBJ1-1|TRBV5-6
CASSSRPDTNTEAFF
TGTGCCAGCAGTTCGAGACCCGACACGAACACTGAAGCTTTCTTT
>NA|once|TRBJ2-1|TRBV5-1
CASSPTYSSYNEQFF
TGCGCCAGCAGCCCGACTTATAGCTCCTACAATGAGCAGTTCTTC
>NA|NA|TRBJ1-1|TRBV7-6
CASRLGQNTEAFF
TGTGCCAGCAGACTTGGACAGAACACTGAAGCTTTCTTT
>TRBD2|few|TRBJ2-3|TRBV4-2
CASSQDVGGRVSADTQYF
TGTGCCAGCAGCCAAGACGTCGGCGGGAGGGTTTCGGCAGATACGCAGTATTTT